The 18 T cell receptor beta chains below all came from one sample that was sequenced in a study of Ad26.COV2.S vaccination and SARS-CoV-2 variants (dated by TCRdb to the early 2020s). The library was obtained by the immunoSEQ multiplex PCR assay. TCRdb took over this immuneACCESS table, retaining in-frame rearrangements with V and J assigned. Such tables are incomplete; in checked studies, under half of the missing clones stem from an unresolved V gene, and the remainder is unexplained. The sample includes about half a million clones, with roughly nine tenths observed a single time. The ten top clones hold over 1.5% of the sample. In the paper's terms, the treatment or condition label means: roughly 20 received Ad26.COV2.S at low or high dose, single or two shots; roughly five received placebo; per-sample allocation not given. Repertoires of vaccine and placebo recipients were sequenced from samples taken on day 63 after the first injection.

The material sequenced was peripheral blood, taken in a trial of Ad26.COV2.S vaccine versus placebo. The receptors originated from a person aged 18 to 65 who received the Ad26.COV2.S COVID-19 vaccine or a placebo.

The rearrangement uses TRBV5-1 and TRBJ1-1; the D is unclear. The ends were cut back, 0 bases at V and 0 bases at J, with 9 bases in the middle. This CDR3 contains 15 residues. Germline-derived CDR1 and CDR2 are SGHRS and YFSETQ. The CDR3, as DNA: TGCGCCAGCAGCTTGGTGGCGGCCTTGAACACTGAAGCTTTCTTT. Protein product: CASSLVAALNTEAFF.

This clone was counted once. The V call is TRBV6-2 or TRBV6-3, the J call TRBJ1-2; D unclear. The V gene's germline CDR1 is MNHEY and CDR2 SVGEGT. V shed 4 bases and J shed 7 bases, with 16 bases lying between them. The CDR3 is made up of 14 amino acids. The CDR3 DNA sequence: TGTGCCAGCAGTTGGTACGCCCGAAGAGGTGGCTACACCTTC. Translating gives CASSWYARRGGYTF.

The chain employs TRBV2 and TRBJ2-2; no firm D call. Trimming pared 7 bases from V and 6 bases from J, leaving 9 bases between. Germline V gene lookup returns CDR1 SNHLY and CDR2 FYNNEI. The CDR3 runs 12 residues. In nucleotides, the CDR3 is TGTGCCAGCACTCTCGGACCCGGGGAGCTGTTTTTT. Translation gives CASTLGPGELFF.

In its sample, this clone was seen a few times. V is TRBV9 and J is TRBJ2-7; the match to TRBD1 covers 10 bases. Germline V gene sequence: CDR1 SGDLS, CDR2 YYNGEE. V gave up 0 bases and J gave up 4 bases; unmatched junction bases: 7. CDR3 length: 16 residues. Here the CDR3 reads CASSVDGGQGIYEQYF. As DNA, the CDR3 is TGTGCCAGCAGCGTAGATGGGGGACAGGGGATTTACGAGCAGTACTTC. Using reference TRBV9 and TRBJ2-7 for the parts outside the CDR3, the full variable domain is DSGVTQTPKHLITATGQRVTLRCSPRSGDLSVYWYQQSLDQGLQFLIQYYNGEERAKGNILERFSAQQFPDLHSELNLSSLELGDSALYFCASSVDGGQGIYEQYFGPGTRLTVT.

This chain connects TRBV18 to TRBJ1-3, with no clear D. The CDR3 extends over 16 amino acids. The germline V gene has CDR1 KGHSH and CDR2 LQKENI. V gave up 6 bases and J gave up 0 bases, with 15 bases separating them. CDR3 residues: CASSPASPDSGNTIYF. The CDR3 DNA sequence: TGTGCCAGCTCCCCAGCCTCCCCCGACTCTGGAAACACCATATATTTT.

The V and J genes are TRBV14 and TRBJ1-1; D gene uncertain. From germline, CDR1 is SGHDN and CDR2 FVKESK. The CDR3 length is 14 residues. Between the trimmed V and J ends, which lost 4 bases and 4 bases, there was a span of 13 bases. CDR3 sequence (DNA): TGTGCCAGCAGCCCGACATCTCCGCTCACTGAAGCTTTCTTT. Amino acids: CASSPTSPLTEAFF.

The chain carries TRBV3-1 (or the pseudogene TRBV3-2) and TRBJ2-7, with 9 bases aligning to TRBD1. There are 14 residues in the CDR3. The V segment lost 4 bases and the J segment 4 bases; nucleotides outside the gene matches: 5. Germline CDR1 LGHDT, CDR2 YNNKEL (reference sequence). The CDR3 sequence: CASSRTGQGYEQYF. The CDR3 nucleotides are TGTGCCAGCAGCCGGACGGGACAGGGTTACGAGCAGTACTTC.

This clone was seen once. The chain combines TRBV7-8 with TRBJ2-7; D ambiguous. The CDR3 extends over 14 amino acids. Germline values: CDR1 SGHVS, CDR2 FQNEAQ. Deletions cut 7 bases from V and 0 bases from J, with 13 bases between. CDR3 amino acids: CASTPVGSSYEQYF. CDR3 coding DNA: TGTGCCAGCACCCCCGTTGGGTCCTCCTACGAGCAGTACTTC.

CDR3 in DNA: TGCGCCAGCCATTCTGGGACAACGAACACCGGGGAGCTGTTTTTT. It yields the protein CASHSGTTNTGELFF. The genes are TRBV5-1 and TRBJ2-2; possible D gene TRBD1, 6 bases. The CDR3 runs to 15 residues. Trimming left V 7 bases short and J 0 bases short, with 13 bases between. Germline CDR1 reads SGHRS; CDR2 reads YFSETQ.

V gene TRBV29-1 combines with J gene TRBJ1-2; D ambiguous. Deletions cut 0 bases from V and 7 bases from J, with 18 bases between. The germline V gene encodes CDR1 SQVTM and CDR2 ANQGSEA. The CDR3 sequence is 15 residues long. This CDR3 reads CSVEDFGGRYGGYTF. In DNA, the CDR3 is TGCAGCGTTGAAGACTTTGGAGGTAGATATGGTGGCTACACCTTC.

This clone was detected once. V is TRBV18 and J is TRBJ2-2; 10 positions agree with TRBD2. The germline V gene has CDR1 KGHSH and CDR2 LQKENI. J was trimmed by 6 bases and V by 1 base; bases with no gene match: 8. The CDR3 is 17 residues long. The CDR3 loop is CASSPRVASGSAGELFF. The CDR3 nucleotides read TGTGCCAGCTCACCACGGGTTGCTAGCGGGAGCGCCGGGGAGCTGTTTTTT.

The chain links TRBV24-1 to TRBJ2-2; D is perhaps TRBD1 (6 bases). There are 15 residues in the CDR3. The V gene lost 7 bases and the J gene lost 2 bases, with 13 bases spanning the gap. Germline-derived CDR1 and CDR2 are KGHDR and SFDVKD. The chain's CDR3 is CATREGQKNTGELFF. DNA of the CDR3: TGTGCCACCAGGGAAGGACAGAAAAACACCGGGGAGCTGTTTTTT.

The DNA of the CDR3 is TGTGCCACCAGCAGAGATCGCACAGGGAGCACAGATACGCAGTATTTT. Translating gives CATSRDRTGSTDTQYF. This chain uses TRBV15 with TRBJ2-3; possible D gene TRBD1, 6 bases. The V end was cut by 0 bases, the J end by 0 bases, with 10 bases between. Germline V lookup: CDR1 LNHNV, CDR2 YYDKDF (reference sequence). The length of the CDR3 is 16 residues.

The genes are TRBV9 and TRBJ2-2, with TRBD1 matching over 9 bases. J was trimmed by 8 bases and V by 3 bases; bases with no gene match: 11. Per germline, CDR1 SGDLS and CDR2 YYNGEE. CDR3 length: 16 amino acids. Here the CDR3 reads CASSGTGELIAGELFF. The CDR3 DNA sequence: TGTGCCAGCAGCGGGACAGGGGAGCTGATTGCAGGGGAGCTGTTTTTT.

Worth noting for this clone: The same CDR3 also results from other DNA sequences found in this sample. V gene TRBV5-1 combines with J gene TRBJ2-2; no definite D call. Germline CDR1 and CDR2: SGHRS and YFSETQ. Deletions cut 2 bases from V and 6 bases from J, with 8 bases between. CDR3 length equals 13 residues. The CDR3 DNA follows: TGCGCCAGCAGCTTAATGGAATCCGGGGAGCTGTTTTTT. Protein product: CASSLMESGELFF. The full variable domain, in which reference TRBV5-1 and TRBJ2-2 provide the parts outside the CDR3, is KAGVTQTPRYLIKTRGQQVTLSCSPISGHRSVSWYQQTPGQGLQFLFEYFSETQRNKGNFPGRFSGRQFSNSRSEMNVSTLELGDSALYLCASSLMESGELFFGEGSRLTVL.

The CDR3, as DNA: TGTGCCAGCAGCCATTGGGGGACGGATACGCAGTATTTT. It codes for CASSHWGTDTQYF. The chain has TRBV3-1 (or the pseudogene TRBV3-2) and TRBJ2-3; D is tentatively TRBD1 or TRBD2 (5 bases each). The CDR3 has 13 residues. Germline V gene lookup returns CDR1 LGHDT and CDR2 YNNKEL (reference sequence). Trimming pared 3 bases from V and 6 bases from J, leaving 10 bases between.

The V call is TRBV28, the J call TRBJ2-7; 10 nucleotides align to TRBD1. This CDR3 has 16 residues. Germline-derived CDR1 and CDR2 are MDHEN and SYDVKM. J gave up 3 bases and V 2 bases, and 7 bases lay outside the gene matches. CDR3 in amino acids: CASSLMGQGKRYEQYF. The CDR3 DNA follows: TGTGCCAGCAGTTTAATGGGACAGGGGAAGCGCTACGAGCAGTACTTC. The full variable domain, rest sourced from reference TRBV28 and TRBJ2-7, is DVKVTQSSRYLVKRTGEKVFLECVQDMDHENMFWYRQDPGLGLRLIYFSYDVKMKEKGDIPEGYSVSREKKERFSLILESASTNQTSMYLCASSLMGQGKRYEQYFGPGTRLTVT.

The rearrangement uses TRBV7-8 and TRBJ1-3; no clear D. Germline CDR1 and CDR2: SGHVS and FQNEAQ. CDR3 length equals 15 residues. The ends were cut back, 1 base at V and 0 bases at J, with 7 bases in the middle. The CDR3 bases are TGTGCCAGCAGCTTAGTCGGCTACTCTGGAAACACCATATATTTT. It codes for CASSLVGYSGNTIYF.